This entry features one T cell receptor beta chain sequence. Its cognate antigen has yet to be identified. Base qualities are not provided; no much larger clone lies one nucleotide away. This record comes from a study of persistence of HIV-infected CD4 T cells (dated by TCRdb to 2019 to 2021). Background on the whole study: The study isolated CMV- and HIV-1 Gag-responding CD4+ T cells from ART-treated individuals to examine antigen-driven clonal expansion of HIV-1-infected cells. The median time participants had been on suppressive ART was less than ten years. Apart from a couple of participants who underwent leukapheresis at a single time point, peripheral blood samples of up to about 180 mL were collected from participants at multiple time points. The clonality of all cells in each sorted population was measured by TCRbeta sequencing, and the clonality of infected cells was measured by proviral sequencing. The TCR cluster analysis across participants included roughly 8 participants for CMV and 6 or 7 participants for Gag.

The CDR3 starts with the cysteine, ends with the phenylalanine, and has 13 residues. The DNA shown is the 39-base CDR3, in frame from base 1. V ends up 3 bases short and J 8 bases short, with an unmatched junction base count of 4. According to the germline V gene (reference sequence), CDR1 reads GTSNPN and CDR2 reads SVGIG. The sample's treatment or condition, from its label and the paper: suppressive antiretroviral therapy. A pool of overlapping 15-mer peptides from HIV-1 Gag, at about 0.93 ug per peptide per mL, was used to stimulate the cells. Nonresponding CD40L-negative CD69-negative CD45RO-high memory CD4+ T cells were sorted as memory populations depleted of antigen-responding cells. HIV-1-infected adults in whom suppressive ART had been started during chronic infection were enrolled as participants. Plasma HIV-1 RNA had been undetectable (below 50 copies/mL) in participants for at least 4 years. To be included, a participant needed positive CMV serology and a CD4+ T cell count above 400 cells/uL. Before stimulation, PBMCs were isolated using density centrifugation and then depleted of CD8+ T cells. CD8-depleted PBMCs were stimulated for around 20 hours with anti-CD28/CD49d costimulation, CD40-blocking antibody and enfuvirtide to prevent new infections. Cell sorting was done on a Beckman Coulter MoFlo Legacy or XDP sorter, and dead cells were excluded with propidium iodide. The QIAamp DNA Mini Kit was used for genomic DNA extraction from samples above one million cells, and the Quick-DNA Microprep Kit was used otherwise.

The immunoSEQ hsTCRB assay version 4, run in survey mode, was used to sequence TCRbeta repertoires from genomic DNA. For TCRbeta sequencing, genomic DNA was diluted to approximately 9.9 ng/uL, and up to about 1 ug was used per sample. In the authors' own workflow: TCRbeta data were analyzed in ImmunoSeq Analyzer 3.0, with diversity computed on productive nucleotide rearrangements. The improved Chao index was used to estimate lower-bound TCR diversity, and the Gini coefficient was used to estimate clonality using the Immunarch R package. When different nucleotide rearrangements encoded the same CDR3beta amino acid sequence, each rearrangement was treated as a distinct clonotype. TCRbeta sequences significantly enriched in antigen-responding cells relative to anti-CD3/anti-CD28-activated cells were identified by differential abundance analysis. Using predicted peptide-MHC specificity as the basis, GLIPH2 grouped TCRs into clusters, both for each participant individually and for the merged data sets that combined participants. TCRdb carries this immuneACCESS record with in-frame sequences only. Its versions omit some clonotypes, under half of them owing to an unresolved V gene in the studies checked, with the rest unexplained. V, J and clone size reflect that table, while D and trimming were determined from the DNA. Across this sample there are over 60,000 clones, with under 80% seen only once. 1.5% to 2% of the sample is in the top ten clones.

What the study reported, not specific to this receptor: Only a small number of individuals took part in the study, and only a limited range of antigens was tested. Antigen-responding cells were enriched for expanded CDR3beta sequences that were degenerate, which suggests that CD4+ responses to CMV and Gag underwent convergent selection. Significantly lower TCRbeta richness was observed in CMV- and Gag-responding cells than in anti-CD3/anti-CD28-responding cells, and higher oligoclonality was observed in CMV-responding cells than in CD3/CD28-stimulated and Gag-responding cells. Restriction of bulk TCR analyses to the rare CMV-responding cells that actually carried HIV-1 proviruses was not possible. Within the same sorted populations, how oligoclonal the TCRs were correlated with how oligoclonal the proviruses were.

Recombination linked TRBV30 to TRBJ1-4, with TRBD1 matching 9 junction bases. Material: CD4+ T cells sorted from PBMCs after roughly 17-hour stimulation, obtained from a patient who received antiretroviral therapy. According to the study, the label for this sample's cell subset or site signals: CD40L-CD69- CD45RO-high memory CD4 T cells not responding to Gag peptides. The receptor comes from an adult man with HIV who was CMV-seropositive. CDR3 sequence: CAWSGTGREKLFF. In nucleotide form, the sequence is TGTGCCTGGAGCGGGACAGGGAGGGAAAAACTGTTTTTT.